These 10 T cell receptor beta chains were all obtained from the same sample, sequenced in a study of patients and donors after allogeneic stem cell transplantation (TCRdb year 2020). Library prep was done by RT-PCR. Sequencing was performed on a NextSeq 550. The public sequencing data were trimmed at Q25 with fastp and processed into clonotypes with MiXCR by TCRdb, which kept only in-frame beta chains. Merged by CDR3 protein, the rows form single entries marked with the most common genes and DNA. The sample table contains approximately 9,500 distinct CDR3 sequences; only one count was recorded for around 4.1% of them. In total, the top ten clones hold just under 20% of the sample. Input material: blood, either unsorted or a sorted T cell fraction (not recorded which). These receptors all stem from a human donor who was either an allogeneic HSCT recipient or a stem cell or donor lymphocyte infusion donor (not recorded which). It is not recorded whose cells these are; they may come from a transplant donor.

This clonotype was counted at least ten times. V is TRBV5-6 and J is TRBJ1-1; maybe TRBD1 (6 bases). V lost 3 bases and J lost 4, with 13 bases in between. Germline V gene sequence: CDR1 SGHDT, CDR2 YYEEEE. The CDR3 sequence is 14 residues long. As DNA, the CDR3 is TGTGCCAGCAGCTCACAGGGTGTAGGCACTGAAGCTTTCTTT. It codes for CASSSQGVGTEAFF.

This clonotype was seen many times. J is TRBJ1-1 and V is TRBV28; D remains unclear. The V gene's germline CDR1 is MDHEN and CDR2 SYDVKM. The length of the CDR3 is 14 residues. V was shortened by 7 bases and J by 3 bases, with 15 bases between the two germline ends. The CDR3 here is CASISVRPYTEAFF. Written as DNA, the CDR3 is TGTGCCAGCATCAGCGTGAGGCCTTACACTGAAGCTTTCTTT.

This clonotype has ten or more counts. This sequence joins TRBV28 and TRBJ1-1; the D gene is possibly TRBD1 (6 bases). V lost 2 bases and J lost 4, with 14 bases in between. The germline gives CDR1 MDHEN, CDR2 SYDVKM. This CDR3 spans 15 amino acids. CDR3 region: CASSLGGTVGTEAFF. CDR3 DNA sequence: TGTGCCAGCAGTTTAGGGGGCACTGTTGGCACTGAAGCTTTCTTT.

In this sample, this clonotype turned up many times. The chain links TRBV6-5 to TRBJ1-6; 7 bases line up with TRBD1. This CDR3 region has 15 residues. V gave up 5 bases and J gave up 8 bases; unmatched junction bases: 9. Germline V gene sequence: CDR1 MNHEY, CDR2 SVGAGI. The CDR3, as DNA: TGTGCCAGCAGTCCCGGGACAGATCGGCATTCACCCCTCCACTTT. Amino acid sequence: CASSPGTDRHSPLHF.

By sample share, this clonotype is medium-sized. This rearrangement joins TRBV24-1 to TRBJ2-2; 13 nucleotides match TRBD2. V lost 3 bases, J lost 6 bases, and 3 bases stayed unmatched. There are 16 residues in the CDR3. Germline-derived CDR1 and CDR2 are KGHDR and SFDVKD. The CDR3 DNA is TGTGCCACCAGTGATCGGACTAGCGGGAGCTCCGGGGAGCTGTTTTTT. This gives the protein CATSDRTSGSSGELFF.

In this sample, this clonotype turned up many times. The genes are TRBV7-9 and TRBJ2-7; 10 bases fit TRBD2. V was clipped by 5 bases and J by 3 bases; unmatched bases: 7. CDR1 is SEHNR, CDR2 FQNEAQ, per germline (reference sequence). This CDR3 has 15 amino acids. The CDR3 DNA follows: TGTGCCAGCAGCCCGCCAGCGGGAGGGGGCTACGAGCAGTACTTC. This codes for CASSPPAGGGYEQYF.

The chain recombines TRBV10-3 with TRBJ2-1; either TRBD1 or TRBD2 may supply D (5 bases each). The CDR3 has 16 amino acids. From germline, CDR1 is ENHRY and CDR2 SYGVKD. The V end was cut by 0 bases, the J end by 0 bases, with 9 bases between. The CDR3 sequence: CAISESVGASYNEQFF. CDR3 bases: TGTGCCATCAGTGAGTCGGTCGGGGCCTCCTACAATGAGCAGTTCTTC.

This clonotype was observed many times. The rearrangement links TRBV27 to TRBJ2-1, with D perhaps matching TRBD2 (5 bases). The length of the CDR3 is 14 residues. Germline CDR1 and CDR2: MNHEY and SMNVEV (reference sequence). Deletions cut 5 bases from V and 0 bases from J, with 8 bases between. The CDR3 here is CASSEGSSYNEQFF. Here the CDR3 DNA reads TGTGCCAGCAGTGAAGGGAGCTCCTACAATGAGCAGTTCTTC.

At least ten counts were recorded for this clonotype. The rearrangement links TRBV4-2 to TRBJ2-3, with 9 bases lining up with TRBD2. V gave up 6 bases and J gave up 5 bases; unmatched junction bases: 6. Germline V CDR1 and CDR2: LGHNA, YNFKEQ. The CDR3 totals 14 residues. CDR3 sequence (DNA): TGTGCCAGCAGGCTAGCGGGACGGGAAGATACGCAGTATTTT. It is translated as CASRLAGREDTQYF.

This clonotype was counted many times. This rearrangement joins TRBV5-6 to TRBJ1-4, with a weak D call TRBD1 (5 bases). This CDR3 is 14 amino acids long. The V and J ends lost 0 bases and 8 bases respectively, with 11 bases between them. CDR1 SGHDT and CDR2 YYEEEE come from the germline V gene. The CDR3 sequence is CASSLDLAGEKLFF. Written as DNA, the CDR3 is TGTGCCAGCAGCTTGGACCTGGCAGGGGAAAAACTGTTTTTT.